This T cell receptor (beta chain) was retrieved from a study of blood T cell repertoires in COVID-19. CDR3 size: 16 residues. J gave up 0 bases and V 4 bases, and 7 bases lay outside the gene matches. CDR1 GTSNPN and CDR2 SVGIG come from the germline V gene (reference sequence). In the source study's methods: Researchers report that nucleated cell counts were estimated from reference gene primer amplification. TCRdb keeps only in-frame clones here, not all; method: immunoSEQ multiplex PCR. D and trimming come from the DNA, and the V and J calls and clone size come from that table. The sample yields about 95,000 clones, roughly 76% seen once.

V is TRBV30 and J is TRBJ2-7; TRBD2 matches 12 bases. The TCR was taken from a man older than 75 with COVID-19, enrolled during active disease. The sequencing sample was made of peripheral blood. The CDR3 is CAWNRRTSGISYEQYF. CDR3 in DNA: TGTGCCTGGAATCGCCGGACTAGCGGGATCTCCTACGAGCAGTACTTC.